This T cell receptor (beta chain) was observed in a study of cytomegalovirus exposure and HLA in healthy donors. On the study more broadly: Of several hundred genotyped donors, more than 75% clustered with self-reported Caucasian donors.

Both 60 Vbeta primers and 13 Jbeta primers went into the PCR. Profiled with immunoSEQ multiplex PCR; TCRdb holds only in-frame clones, not every one. The data contain fewer than 110,000 clones, approximately 74% of them singletons. General study findings and limits: In an earlier analysis, about 87% or about 30%: the productive usage of most TCR beta V segments. Cytomegalovirus status, reportedly, was diagnosed with high specificity and sensitivity by the classifier.

Germline V gene data show CDR1 as SNHLY and CDR2 as FYNNEI. The CDR3 consists of 15 residues. The germline V and J ends were trimmed by 7 bases and 1 base, with 17 bases remaining between them. As to this clone: Its antigen is currently unknown.

The J gene is TRBJ2-7, the V gene TRBV2, with a possible D match to TRBD1 (5 bases). Input material: PBMCs. The TCR comes from a woman in her forties in good health and CMV-seropositive. CDR3 residues: CASTRDSPVSYEQYF. CDR3 in DNA: TGTGCCAGCACCCGAGACAGTCCCGTGTCCTACGAGCAGTACTTC.